This is a list of T cell receptor beta chains from one sample in a study of OX40 agonist ivuxolimab in advanced cancers. Sequencing was performed with immunoSEQ multiplex PCR; in TCRdb, only in-frame clones are kept and a portion is missing. Among around 83,000 clones, 75% to 95% were seen once, and the ten largest hold approximately 2.4%. This specimen consisted of CD4+ or CD8+ T cells sorted from blood, obtained in a trial of the OX40 agonist ivuxolimab. The receptors were sampled from an adult with an advanced solid tumor such as melanoma, head and neck, liver or kidney cancer. CDR3s include the opening cysteine and the closing phenylalanine or tryptophan. Fields, in order: J gene, V gene, CDR3 protein.

j_call: TRBJ2-6
v_call: TRBV27
cdr3_aa: CASSSQGTMSGANVLTF

j_call: TRBJ2-1
v_call: TRBV28
cdr3_aa: CAAGGLAGGLHNEQFF

j_call: TRBJ1-1
v_call: TRBV5-1
cdr3_aa: CASSLEGAVTEAFF

j_call: TRBJ2-3
v_call: TRBV7-2
cdr3_aa: CASRPTGTDTQYF

j_call: TRBJ1-3
v_call: TRBV4-1
cdr3_aa: CASSREGLLSGNTIYF

j_call: TRBJ2-2
v_call: TRBV7-8
cdr3_aa: CASSPLRDRVTGELFF

j_call: TRBJ2-1
v_call: TRBV7-9
cdr3_aa: CASVLIVAGVRNEQFF

j_call: TRBJ2-1
v_call: TRBV7-2
cdr3_aa: CASSPGGTGRFF

j_call: TRBJ1-1
v_call: TRBV25-1
cdr3_aa: CASSESGGQNTEAFF

j_call: TRBJ2-1
v_call: TRBV10-3
cdr3_aa: CAIRDSGQHNEQFF

j_call: TRBJ2-7
v_call: TRBV27
cdr3_aa: CASGRSSGLHEQYF

j_call: TRBJ2-7
v_call: TRBV28
cdr3_aa: CASSSGQGTYEQYF

j_call: TRBJ2-2
v_call: TRBV18
cdr3_aa: CASSPREQPTGELFF

j_call: TRBJ2-5
v_call: TRBV6-1
cdr3_aa: CASRWTTKKETQYF

j_call: TRBJ2-7
v_call: TRBV5-1
cdr3_aa: CASSLLPGLAGVSSYEQYF

j_call: TRBJ1-1
v_call: TRBV19
cdr3_aa: CASTPSRSRNSEAFF

j_call: TRBJ2-6
v_call: TRBV11-2
cdr3_aa: CASSPRGGSAYSGANVLTF